What follows are 28 T cell receptor beta chains derived from one specimen sequenced in a study of OX40 agonist ivuxolimab in advanced cancers. Some clones are missing from TCRdb's copy, which holds only in-frame ones; the method was immunoSEQ multiplex PCR. The table includes tens of thousands of clones, approximately 90% detected once. The material sequenced was CD4+ or CD8+ T cells sorted from blood, taken in a trial of the OX40 agonist ivuxolimab. Receptor source: an adult with an advanced solid tumor such as melanoma, head and neck, liver or kidney cancer.

The chain is built from TRBV27 and TRBJ1-2; a possible D gene is TRBD1 (6 bases). Germline CDR1 and CDR2: MNHEY and SMNVEV (reference sequence). The CDR3 has 13 residues. Trimming stripped 4 bases from V and 8 bases from J, with 14 bases between. CDR3 loop: CASSSAQGYGYTF. The CDR3 DNA reads as TGTGCCAGCAGTTCTGCGCAGGGGTACGGCTACACCTTC.

J is TRBJ2-2 and V is TRBV12-5, with 7 positions matching TRBD1. With 6 bases clipped from V and 5 bases from J, the junction kept 12 bases outside the gene matches. The V gene's germline CDR1 is LGHNT and CDR2 FRNRAP. The CDR3 runs 16 residues. This CDR3 is CASGGFYGTETGELFF. CDR3 nucleotide sequence: TGTGCTAGTGGGGGATTCTACGGGACAGAGACCGGGGAGCTGTTTTTT.

This chain connects TRBV6-6 to TRBJ2-7; 9 bases agree with TRBD1. J was trimmed by 6 bases and V by 2 bases; bases with no gene match: 5. This CDR3 has 14 amino acids. Germline V gene sequence: CDR1 MNHNY, CDR2 SVGAGI (reference sequence). CDR3 region: CASSYTNRGREQYF. In DNA form, the CDR3 reads TGTGCCAGCAGTTACACGAACAGGGGGCGCGAGCAGTACTTC.

This sequence joins TRBV7-2 and TRBJ2-7; possibly TRBD1 or TRBD2 for D (6 bases each). The CDR3 is 14 amino acids. The V end was cut by 1 base, the J end by 2 bases, with 9 bases between. Germline lookup yields CDR1 SGHTA and CDR2 FQGNSA. The CDR3 protein is CASSLGGGTYEQYF. CDR3 sequence (DNA): TGTGCCAGCAGCTTAGGAGGGGGGACCTACGAGCAGTACTTC.

This clone appeared a few times. The genes are TRBV7-9 and TRBJ2-7; 9 nucleotides match TRBD2. With 5 bases clipped from V and 3 bases from J, the junction kept 8 bases outside the gene matches. The CDR3 extends over 15 amino acids. Per germline, CDR1 SEHNR and CDR2 FQNEAQ (reference sequence). Here the CDR3 reads CASSRTSGRFYEQYF. DNA for the CDR3: TGTGCCAGCAGCCGCACTAGCGGGCGATTCTACGAGCAGTACTTC.

The chain is built from TRBV27 and TRBJ2-5; 12 bases agree with TRBD2. This CDR3 is 15 amino acids long. The germline gives CDR1 MNHEY, CDR2 SMNVEV (reference sequence). V was clipped by 6 bases and J by 5 bases; unmatched bases: 7. The CDR3 sequence is CASSPLAGGPETQYF. CDR3 coding DNA: TGTGCCAGCAGCCCCCTAGCGGGGGGGCCGGAGACCCAGTACTTC.

In nucleotides, the CDR3 is TGTGCCAGCAGTGAGTTGGCTAACCTCTACGAGCAGTACTTC. Translated: CASSELANLYEQYF. This chain joins TRBV6-1 and TRBJ2-7, with no clear D. This CDR3 is 14 amino acids long. Trimming stripped 3 bases from V and 3 bases from J, with 12 bases between. Germline V CDR1 and CDR2: MNHNS, SASEGT.

The rearrangement links TRBV7-6 to TRBJ2-5; 7 nucleotides agree with TRBD2. The CDR3 totals 14 residues. Germline V gene lookup returns CDR1 SGHVS and CDR2 FNYEAQ. V trimming: 1 base; J trimming: 4 bases; junction bases outside the gene matches: 3. The CDR3 sequence is CASSLVGGIETQYF. The CDR3 region has the DNA TGTGCCAGCAGCTTAGTCGGGGGGATAGAGACCCAGTACTTC.

The sample holds one count of this clone. V and J are TRBV4-2 and TRBJ1-3; D is undetermined. Per the germline V gene, CDR1 is LGHNA and CDR2 is YNFKEQ. The CDR3 consists of 16 residues. The germline V and J ends were trimmed by 1 base and 0 bases, with 10 bases remaining between them. CDR3: CASSQVGRDSGNTIYF. For the CDR3, the DNA is TGTGCCAGCAGCCAAGTTGGCAGAGACTCTGGAAACACCATATATTTT.

V gene TRBV29-1 combines with J gene TRBJ2-1; no clear D gene. This CDR3 is 12 amino acids long. V lost 4 bases, J lost 1 base, and 5 bases lay in between. Germline V gene lookup returns CDR1 SQVTM and CDR2 ANQGSEA. CDR3 amino acids: CSVGYSYNEQFF. Here the CDR3 DNA reads TGCAGCGTTGGCTATTCCTACAATGAGCAGTTCTTC.

This clone was observed once. V usage is TRBV5-5 and J usage is TRBJ2-3; D remains unclear. This CDR3 is 15 amino acids long. Germline CDR1 and CDR2: SGHKS and YYEKEE (reference sequence). Trimming removed 0 bases at V and 0 bases at J, with 8 bases between. CDR3 coding DNA: TGTGCCAGCAGCTTGGGTCAAAAGAGCACAGATACGCAGTATTTT. Translated: CASSLGQKSTDTQYF.

The chain carries TRBV6-5 and TRBJ1-3; D might be TRBD1 (6 bases). Germline CDR1 reads MNHEY; CDR2 reads SVGAGI. The CDR3 totals 15 residues. V lost 5 bases and J lost 0, with 11 bases in between. CDR3 sequence reads: CASSTDRFSGNTIYF. CDR3 DNA: TGTGCCAGCAGTACCGACAGGTTCTCTGGAAACACCATATATTTT.

The chain has TRBV4-1 and TRBJ2-3, with TRBD1 matching 7 bases. The CDR3 covers 15 residues. In germline, CDR1 is MGHRA, CDR2 YSYEKL. Trimming cost V 3 bases and J 4 bases; bases outside gene matches: 7. The CDR3 protein is CASSHPPTGADTQYF. CDR3 coding DNA: TGCGCCAGCAGCCACCCCCCCACAGGGGCAGATACGCAGTATTTT.

V and J are TRBV7-6 and TRBJ2-2; D uncertain. The CDR3 length is 16 residues. V was cut by 4 bases and J by 1 base, with 13 bases left in between. Per the germline V gene, CDR1 is SGHVS and CDR2 is FNYEAQ. The CDR3 reads CASSWTGQKNTGELFF. The CDR3 region has the DNA TGTGCCAGCAGCTGGACGGGCCAGAAGAACACCGGGGAGCTGTTTTTT. The full variable domain, in which reference TRBV7-6 and TRBJ2-2 provide the parts outside the CDR3, is GAGVSQSPRYKVTKRGQDVALRCDPISGHVSLYWYRQALGQGPEFLTYFNYEAQQDKSGLPNDRFSAERPEGSISTLTIQRTEQRDSAMYRCASSWTGQKNTGELFFGEGSRLTVL.

The chain recombines TRBV18 with TRBJ2-4; TRBD2 might be the D (5 bases). The germline CDR1 and CDR2 sequences are KGHSH and LQKENI. The CDR3 is 14 amino acids. V lost 4 bases, J lost 5 bases, and 12 bases lay in between. The CDR3 spells CASSQLSGENIQYF. The CDR3 bases are TGTGCCAGCTCACAGCTAAGCGGAGAAAACATTCAGTACTTC. The entire variable domain, with the rest obtained from reference TRBV18 and TRBJ2-4, is as follows: NAGVMQNPRHLVRRRGQEARLRCSPMKGHSHVYWYRQLPEEGLKFMVYLQKENIIDESGMPKERFSAEFPKEGPSILRIQQVVRGDSAAYFCASSQLSGENIQYFGAGTRLSVL.

This chain connects TRBV15 to TRBJ2-1; D might be TRBD1 (6 bases). Trimming removed 0 bases at V and 8 bases at J, with 17 bases between. This CDR3 is 16 amino acids long. The germline CDR1 and CDR2 sequences are LNHNV and YYDKDF (reference sequence). The CDR3 DNA reads TGTGCCACCAGCAGAGATCGGGACACGGAAACTCATGAGCAGTTCTTC. It specifies CATSRDRDTETHEQFF.

The V and J genes are TRBV27 and TRBJ2-1; 8 positions agree with TRBD1. The CDR3 spans 16 residues. Germline CDR1 is MNHEY and CDR2 is SMNVEV (reference sequence). V lost 5 bases to trimming and J lost 5 bases; unmatched junction nucleotides: 11. CDR3: CASSPKPRTGNNEQFF. The DNA of the CDR3 is TGTGCCAGCAGTCCCAAACCACGGACAGGGAACAATGAGCAGTTCTTC.

The chain joins TRBV28 to TRBJ2-1; TRBD1 is a possible D gene (6 bases). Germline V gene lookup returns CDR1 MDHEN and CDR2 SYDVKM. CDR3 length: 14 residues. The V and J ends lost 6 bases and 7 bases respectively, with 16 bases between them. The CDR3 DNA reads as TGTGCCAGCAGAGTAAAACAAGGGGGAAATGAGCAGTTCTTC. This encodes CASRVKQGGNEQFF.

The chain combines TRBV7-2 with TRBJ1-5, with D perhaps matching TRBD1 (6 bases). The germline V gene encodes CDR1 SGHTA and CDR2 FQGNSA. The CDR3 consists of 19 residues. V dropped 2 bases and J dropped 1 base, with 21 bases sitting between them. CDR3 region: CASSLQGFRTEGSNQPQHF. CDR3 nucleotides: TGTGCCAGCAGCTTACAAGGTTTTAGGACAGAGGGAAGCAATCAGCCCCAGCATTTT.

The J gene is TRBJ2-2, the V gene TRBV2; D is perhaps TRBD2 (5 bases). The germline V and J ends were trimmed by 8 bases and 5 bases, with 18 bases remaining between them. CDR1 SNHLY and CDR2 FYNNEI come from the germline V gene. The CDR3 is 15 amino acids. This CDR3 is CASRPGDFSTGELFF. Here the CDR3 DNA reads TGTGCCAGCCGGCCCGGGGATTTTTCGACCGGGGAGCTGTTTTTT.

This chain links TRBV30 with TRBJ1-5; D is ambiguous. The CDR3 is made up of 14 amino acids. Trimming removed 2 bases at V and 0 bases at J, with 8 bases between. Germline V gives CDR1 GTSNPN, CDR2 SVGIG (reference sequence). The chain's CDR3 is CAWSISYSNQPQHF. The CDR3 DNA is TGTGCCTGGAGTATCAGCTATAGCAATCAGCCCCAGCATTTT.

Here the CDR3 reads CASSLVGRENEQFF. Written as DNA, the CDR3 is TGTGCCAGCAGCTTAGTAGGCAGGGAGAATGAGCAGTTCTTC. The V call is TRBV7-9, the J call TRBJ2-1; D tentatively reads TRBD1 or TRBD2 (5 bases each). V dropped 1 base and J dropped 7 bases, with 11 bases sitting between them. CDR3 size: 14 residues. Germline V gene lookup returns CDR1 SEHNR and CDR2 FQNEAQ (reference sequence).

The chain employs TRBV19 and TRBJ2-7; TRBD1 matches at 7 bases. The trim removed 5 bases at V and 6 bases at J, leaving 10 bases unmatched. This CDR3 contains 14 residues. Germline-derived CDR1 and CDR2 are LNHDA and SQIVND (reference sequence). The CDR3: CASSRPTGAGEQYF. The CDR3 coding sequence is TGTGCCAGTAGTCGACCTACAGGGGCTGGCGAGCAGTACTTC.

This clone was recorded only once. The rearrangement joins TRBV11-2 to TRBJ1-6, with 7 bases that match TRBD1. The CDR3 totals 16 residues. Germline V gene lookup returns CDR1 SGHAT and CDR2 FQNNGV. Germline trimming cut 5 bases from V and 9 bases from J; bases unmatched to any gene: 13. The CDR3 coding sequence is TGTGCCAGCAGCGCCCGACAGGGCCTAAGGGCTTCACCCCTCCACTTT. It is translated as CASSARQGLRASPLHF.

The gene calls are TRBV9 and TRBJ2-1; unclear D gene. The germline CDR1 and CDR2 sequences are SGDLS and YYNGEE. The V gene lost 3 bases and the J gene lost 0 bases, with 10 bases spanning the gap. The CDR3 runs 15 residues. The CDR3 DNA reads TGTGCCAGCAGCGGACAACATAGCTCCTACAATGAGCAGTTCTTC. Residues: CASSGQHSSYNEQFF.

A few counts support this clone. The chain employs TRBV5-1 and TRBJ2-3, with TRBD2 identical over 11 bases. The CDR3 loop spans 15 amino acids. V lost 3 bases and J lost 4; bases outside the gene matches: 4. CDR1 SGHRS and CDR2 YFSETQ come from the germline V gene. The CDR3 reads CASSSLAGAADTQYF. The CDR3 DNA follows: TGCGCCAGCAGCTCACTAGCGGGGGCGGCAGATACGCAGTATTTT.

This clone appeared a single time. The chain combines TRBV10-3 with TRBJ2-6; TRBD1 aligns across 9 bases. Germline CDR1 ENHRY, CDR2 SYGVKD. The CDR3 totals 16 residues. Losses at the gene ends were 6 bases for V and 1 base for J; bases not matched to a gene: 4. CDR3 nucleotide sequence: TGTGCCATCAGGCCGGGACAGGGTTCTGGGGCCAACGTCCTGACTTTC. This codes for CAIRPGQGSGANVLTF.

This clone was observed once. This sequence joins TRBV5-1 and TRBJ2-2, with 9 bases fitting TRBD1. This CDR3 region has 16 residues. V lost 0 bases, J lost 7 bases, and 7 bases stayed unmatched. Germline loops: CDR1 SGHRS, CDR2 YFSETQ. The CDR3 sequence: CASSLAPGTGNGELFF. Here the CDR3 DNA reads TGCGCCAGCAGCTTGGCCCCCGGGACAGGGAACGGGGAGCTGTTTTTT. Filled out from reference TRBV5-1 and TRBJ2-2, the complete variable domain reads KAGVTQTPRYLIKTRGQQVTLSCSPISGHRSVSWYQQTPGQGLQFLFEYFSETQRNKGNFPGRFSGRQFSNSRSEMNVSTLELGDSALYLCASSLAPGTGNGELFFGEGSRLTVL.